This T cell receptor (beta chain) was recovered during a study of T cell responses to AZD1222 COVID-19 vaccine (dated by TCRdb to the early 2020s). Concerning the study at large: A total of approximately 240 trial participants underwent TCR sequencing, of whom 200 to 220 had received two doses of AZD1222 and some 25 had received two doses of the MenACWY control vaccine. Trial participants were enrolled by age into subgroups of 18-55, 56-69 and 70-plus years, and about 150, 27 and 61 TCR-sequenced participants, respectively, were included in these subgroups. What the work shows at the level of the full study, not this receptor alone: Because no day 14 peak-response samples were available, repertoires were characterized only after the peak T cell response. After two AZD1222 doses, spike-specific TCR breadth and depth were significantly higher than at day 0 and than in MenACWY recipients. Conclusions about previously exposed vaccinees are limited, since just 5 to 7 AZD1222 recipients were seropositive for SARS-CoV-2 at baseline. Participants were mostly white British, with more females than males. The authors suggested clonal diversity may have been underestimated. In the small 56-69-year group, the increase in depth fell short of significance, most likely because of low power. Reportedly, almost half of the unique spike-specific TCRs recognized epitopes lying outside the regions that are mutated in the B.1.351 and B.1.1.7 variants. Vaccine-associated CD4 TCRs spanned the whole spike protein, with dominant responses in regions 160-218 and 743-854.

This specimen's time point label, interpreted: about 28 days (+/-7) after the second vaccine dose. AZD1222 recipients whose second dose came at about 4 weeks and those whose second dose came at about 12 weeks were combined into one group, since spike-specific TCR depth and breadth did not differ between the two schedules. Vaccinee samples came from UK trials COV001 and COV002, including a single-blind randomized controlled phase 2/3 trial of AZD1222 (ChAdOx1 nCoV-19) in healthy adults. For TCRbeta chain sequencing, PBMC samples from trial participants were taken at day 0 and at day 28 after the second dose. Regarding this clone: The antigen it binds to is not known. The input lacks base qualities; no much larger clone sits a single base away.

The CDR3 regions of human TCRbeta chains were subjected to immunosequencing. In the authors' own workflow: TCRs in the repertoires were matched against a reference library of SARS-CoV-2-specific TCRs that had been generated with the MIRA antigen-specificity platform. Breadth meant the fraction of unique TCRs that were SARS-CoV-2-associated, whereas depth meant the fraction of total T cells that were SARS-CoV-2-associated. Each spike-specific TCR was assigned to its reactive spike region and to a CD4 or CD8 class using the MIRA data. Log10-transformed breadth and depth values were compared by one-way ANOVA with Sidak's multiple comparisons tests. In TCRdb, the immuneACCESS table is reduced to in-frame sequences with V and J assigned. These tables do not hold every clone; where another copy was compared, an unresolved V gene accounts for under half, and the others remain unexplained. For V, J and clone size, that table is used; D and trimming come from the DNA. This sample comprises some 130,000 clones, about nine tenths of them detected only once. Around 2.6% of the sample is in the top ten clones.

Trimming takes 4 bases off V and 8 bases off J; junction bases not matched to a gene: 16. CDR1 is given as LGHDT and CDR2 as YNNKEL, both from the germline V gene (reference sequence). The CDR3 sequence holds 17 residues, the cysteine and phenylalanine included. Only CDR3 DNA remains: 51 bases, in frame from the first base. The source of this sequence is an adult who received the AZD1222 COVID-19 vaccine. Source: peripheral blood, taken 28 days after the second AZD1222 dose. The chain is assembled from TRBV3-1 (or the pseudogene TRBV3-2) and TRBJ1-2; 10 of the junction bases match TRBD1. DNA sequence: TGTGCCAGCAGCCGCGGACCCGGGACAGGGGATTTTGGGGGCTACACCTTC. Its coded protein is CASSRGPGTGDFGGYTF.